The clone carrying this T cell receptor (beta chain) was observed once. The data stem from a study of control samples from healthy donors and cancer patients. Sequenced by immunoSEQ multiplex PCR; TCRdb stores in-frame clones only, minus some. Of 70,000 to 100,000 clones in the sample, 70% to 90% are singletons; the top ten hold 1.9%. This CDR3 is built from 14 residues. With 3 bases clipped from V and 2 bases from J, the junction kept 4 bases outside the gene matches. Looked up from germline, CDR1 is MGHDK and CDR2 is SYGVNS. The chain has TRBV25-1 and TRBJ2-7; 7 bases line up with TRBD2. The source of this sequence is an older woman with head and neck cancer. The sample was PBMCs. The chain's CDR3 is CASSDRLAAYEQYF. The CDR3 nucleotides read TGTGCCAGCAGTGACAGGCTAGCGGCCTACGAGCAGTACTTC.